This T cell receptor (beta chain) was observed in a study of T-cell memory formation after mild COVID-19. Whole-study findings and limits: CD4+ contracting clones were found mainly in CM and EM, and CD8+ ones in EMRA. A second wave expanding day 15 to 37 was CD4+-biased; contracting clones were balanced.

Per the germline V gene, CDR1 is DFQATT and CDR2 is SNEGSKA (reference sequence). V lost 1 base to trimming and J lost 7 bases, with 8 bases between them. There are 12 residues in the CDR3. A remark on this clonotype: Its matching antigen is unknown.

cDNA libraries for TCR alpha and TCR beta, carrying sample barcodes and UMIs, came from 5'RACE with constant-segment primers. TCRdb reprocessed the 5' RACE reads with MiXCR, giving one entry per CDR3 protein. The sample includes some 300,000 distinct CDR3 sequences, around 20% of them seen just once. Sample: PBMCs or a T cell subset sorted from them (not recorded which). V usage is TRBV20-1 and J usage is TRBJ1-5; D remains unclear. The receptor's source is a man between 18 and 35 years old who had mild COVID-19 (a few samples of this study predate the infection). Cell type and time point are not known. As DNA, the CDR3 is TGCAGTGCTAGAGGGCCAGGCCAGCCCCAGCATTTT. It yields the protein CSARGPGQPQHF.